The clone carrying this T cell receptor beta chain was seen once. The CDR3 is 12 residues long. V lost 4 bases, J lost 12 bases, and 2 bases stayed unmatched. Germline CDR1 is SGHRS and CDR2 is YFSETQ. The entry originates in a study of blood T cell repertoires in COVID-19. Study details: Material from acute and convalescent COVID-19 was sourced from the United States, Italy and Spain. PBMCs, B-cell-depleted T cells, or T cells were the source of the cDNA or gDNA that made up the material.

Some clones are missing from TCRdb's copy, which holds only in-frame ones; the method was immunoSEQ multiplex PCR. The table shows about 200,000 clones, with roughly 80% occurring only once. Recovered status applied to Cohort 3 donors who had two consecutive negative PCRs. It also applied to those with clearance or with symptom resolution. J is TRBJ1-6 and V is TRBV5-1, with 9 bases matching TRBD1. Sequencing was carried out using PBMCs or T cells enriched from blood (not recorded which). The clonotype was recovered from a man between 40 and 49 years old who had recovered from COVID-19. DNA of the CDR3: TGCGCCAGCAGCCTGGACAGGGGACCCCTCCACTTT. It yields the protein CASSLDRGPLHF.